This T cell receptor (beta chain) originates from a study of T cells in Graves' hyperthyroidism and ophthalmopathy. From RNA transcripts, TCR beta CDR3 regions were amplified. HTBI primers were employed in a first-round RT-PCR of the TCR CDR3. From the multiplex PCR reads, TCRdb called clonotypes with MiXCR, one entry per CDR3 protein. The table includes hundreds of thousands of distinct CDR3 sequences, roughly 37% detected once. Looked up from germline, CDR1 is SGDLS and CDR2 is YYNGEE. The CDR3 runs 14 residues. Trimming pared 1 base from V and 3 bases from J, leaving 5 bases between. J is TRBJ2-6 and V is TRBV9; D call uncertain. The source of this sequence is a man aged 18-30 years with Graves' hyperthyroidism. Sequencing was carried out using blood. The CDR3 nucleotides are TGTGCCAGCAGCGTAAGCTATGGGGCCAACGTCCTGACTTTC. As protein: CASSVSYGANVLTF. Complete variable domain (other parts from reference TRBV9 and TRBJ2-6): DSGVTQTPKHLITATGQRVTLRCSPRSGDLSVYWYQQSLDQGLQFLIQYYNGEERAKGNILERFSAQQFPDLHSELNLSSLELGDSALYFCASSVSYGANVLTFGAGSRLTVL.